Listed below are T cell receptor beta chains from one sample, sequenced in a study of memory CD4+ T cells and cytomegalovirus serostatus. Assay: immunoSEQ multiplex PCR; the TCRdb copy retains only in-frame clones and omits some. The table records 48,000 or so clones, about 77% of them present only once. The sequencing sample was made of memory CD4+ T cells from blood. These receptors originate from an adult in good health and CMV-seronegative. Both conserved end residues are part of each CDR3. A D gene is named only where the DNA matches it firmly. Size is omitted from some rows. Given values are once, few, many or a class for expanded clones.

D	size	V	J	CDR3	DNA
TRBD1	.	TRBV6-1	TRBJ1-1	CASSEVGDRLGAFF	TGTGCCAGCAGTGAAGTGGGGGACAGATTAGGGGCTTTCTTT
TRBD1	.	TRBV6-1	TRBJ2-5	CASSEAGQGAPKETQYF	TGTGCCAGCAGTGAAGCAGGACAGGGGGCCCCCAAAGAGACCCAGTACTTC
TRBD1	.	TRBV2	TRBJ1-2	CASSEGGTANYGYTF	TGTGCCAGCAGTGAAGGGGGGACAGCTAACTATGGCTACACCTTC
TRBD1	.	TRBV15	TRBJ2-6	CATSRAVIGGVGANVLTF	TGTGCCACCAGCAGAGCCGTAATAGGGGGCGTCGGGGCCAACGTCCTGACTTTC
.	.	TRBV11-2	TRBJ2-3	CASSRDPRDTQYF	TGTGCCAGCAGCCGGGACCCCCGAGATACGCAGTATTTT
TRBD1	once	TRBV7-7	TRBJ2-2	CASRSTGSGELFF	TGTGCCAGCAGGTCGACAGGGTCCGGGGAGCTGTTTTTT
TRBD2	few	TRBV27	TRBJ2-3	CASSQAGGQPDTQYF	TGTGCCAGCAGTCAAGCGGGGGGGCAACCAGATACGCAGTATTTT
TRBD2	.	TRBV7-2	TRBJ2-3	CASSPPRGSGDTDTQYF	TGTGCCAGCAGCCCCCCCCGGGGGAGCGGGGACACAGATACGCAGTATTTT
TRBD1	.	TRBV4-2	TRBJ1-4	CASSQDGQIGQWGTGGEKLFF	TGTGCCAGCAGCCAAGACGGACAAATCGGGCAATGGGGGACAGGGGGTGAAAAACTGTTTTTT
.	few	TRBV6-1	TRBJ2-6	CASRTTGSGANVLTF	TGTGCCAGCAGGACTACAGGGTCTGGGGCCAACGTCCTGACTTTC
TRBD1	.	TRBV2	TRBJ2-2	CASDTGDDTGELFF	TGTGCCAGCGATACAGGGGATGACACCGGGGAGCTGTTTTTT
.	.	TRBV2	TRBJ1-4	CASSGTYTNEKLFF	TGTGCCAGCAGTGGGACATACACTAATGAAAAACTGTTTTTT
TRBD2	.	TRBV11-2	TRBJ2-7	CASSREGTRIYEQYF	TGTGCCAGCAGCAGGGAGGGGACCAGGATCTACGAGCAGTACTTC
.	.	TRBV5-4	TRBJ2-5	CASSLVLGSRETQYF	TGTGCCAGCAGCTTGGTTTTGGGTTCGAGGGAGACCCAGTACTTC
.	.	TRBV7-6	TRBJ1-4	CASSLGQAFGEKLFF	TGTGCCAGCAGCTTAGGACAGGCCTTTGGAGAAAAACTGTTTTTT
.	.	TRBV7-2	TRBJ2-7	CASSLGASLQYEQYF	TGTGCCAGCAGCTTAGGGGCCTCCCTACAATACGAGCAGTACTTC
.	.	TRBV6-6	TRBJ2-6	CASSQSGSSGANVLTF	TGTGCCAGCAGCCAGTCAGGGAGCTCTGGGGCCAACGTCCTGACTTTC
.	.	TRBV29-1	TRBJ2-1	CSVASTASYNEQFF	TGCAGCGTTGCTTCGACCGCCTCCTACAATGAGCAGTTCTTC
TRBD2	.	TRBV4-2	TRBJ2-3	CASSQDLASGALNRGDTQYF	TGTGCCAGCAGCCAAGATCTCGCTAGCGGGGCCCTTAACCGGGGAGATACGCAGTATTTT
TRBD2	.	TRBV28	TRBJ2-7	CASYATSGATYEQYF	TGTGCCAGTTACGCGACTAGCGGAGCCACCTACGAGCAGTACTTC
.	.	TRBV2	TRBJ2-1	CASSESSGNNEQFF	TGTGCCAGCAGTGAATCATCTGGAAACAATGAGCAGTTCTTC
.	.	TRBV4-1	TRBJ2-3	CASSPYGRASGAGTQYF	TGCGCCAGCAGCCCCTATGGGAGGGCCTCAGGGGCGGGTACGCAGTATTTT
TRBD1	once	TRBV18	TRBJ1-2	CASSRDSNYGYTF	TGTGCCAGCTCACGGGACAGCAATTATGGCTACACCTTC
.	few	TRBV19	TRBJ1-2	CASTPNGGVNYGYTF	TGTGCCAGTACGCCCAACGGAGGGGTAAACTATGGCTACACCTTC
TRBD2	.	TRBV18	TRBJ2-4	CASSPSGGGLAKNIQYF	TGTGCCAGCTCCCCTTCGGGCGGGGGATTAGCCAAAAACATTCAGTACTTC
TRBD2	.	TRBV28	TRBJ2-3	CASSTGASGRAQYF	TGTGCCAGCAGTACAGGGGCTAGCGGGAGGGCCCAGTATTTT